The entry below gives a single TCR beta chain sequence along with its context. This entry comes from a study of control samples from healthy donors and cancer patients. The repertoire was sequenced with immunoSEQ multiplex PCR; TCRdb's copy has only in-frame clones and lacks some. The table has approximately 100,000 clones, approximately 86% seen once. Sequenced material: blood. This receptor was obtained from a man aged 30 to 45 in good health.

The CDR3 sequence is CASSPLGTGEAFF. The CDR3 DNA reads TGTGCCAGCAGTCCCCTCGGGACAGGTGAAGCTTTCTTT. The chain joins TRBV6-5 to TRBJ1-1, with 8 bases fitting TRBD1. Germline assignment: CDR1 MNHEY and CDR2 SVGAGI. CDR3 size: 13 residues. V dropped 5 bases and J dropped 7; count of bases not matched to a gene: 6.